Below, one TCR beta chain is given with its context. Antigen: not known. The study recruited healthy Caucasian donors from Russia who were aged about 6 to 90. The extraction recovered at least 5.5 micrograms of total RNA per sample. The data were obtained in a study of blood T cells in healthy people across ages. Study summary: Template switching caught about one barcoded beta molecule for each two T cells. Study-wide findings and caveats: TCR beta diversity per million T cells fell roughly linearly with age.

Through a sample-barcoded 5' primer and a J-beta primer mix, a second PCR was run for roughly 6 to 12 cycles. TCRdb passed the 5' RACE reads through MiXCR, listing each CDR3 protein once. This sample has around 750,000 distinct CDR3 sequences; about 55% occur once, and the top ten carry approximately 40%. Looked up from germline, CDR1 is MNHEY and CDR2 is SMNVEV (reference sequence). The CDR3 loop spans 14 amino acids. With V trimmed by 8 bases and J by 4 bases, 8 bases remained unmatched. This TCR derives from a man at least 80 years old in good health. Material for sequencing was blood. The chain links TRBV27 to TRBJ2-5, with TRBD1 identical over 9 bases. CDR3 nucleotide sequence: TGTGCCAGCGGCCGGACAGGGGTCGGAGAGACCCAGTACTTC. Its protein product is CASGRTGVGETQYF.